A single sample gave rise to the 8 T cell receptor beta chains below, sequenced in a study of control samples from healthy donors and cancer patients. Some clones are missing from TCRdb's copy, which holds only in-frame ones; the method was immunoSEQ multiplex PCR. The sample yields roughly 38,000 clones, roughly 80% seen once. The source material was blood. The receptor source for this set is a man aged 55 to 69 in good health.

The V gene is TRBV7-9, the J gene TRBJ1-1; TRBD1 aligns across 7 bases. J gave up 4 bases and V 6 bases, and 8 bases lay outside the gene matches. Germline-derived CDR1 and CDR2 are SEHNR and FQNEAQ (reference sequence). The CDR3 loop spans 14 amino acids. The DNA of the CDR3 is TGTGCCAGCAGTTCTTACAGGGGACCCACTGAAGCTTTCTTT. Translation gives CASSSYRGPTEAFF.

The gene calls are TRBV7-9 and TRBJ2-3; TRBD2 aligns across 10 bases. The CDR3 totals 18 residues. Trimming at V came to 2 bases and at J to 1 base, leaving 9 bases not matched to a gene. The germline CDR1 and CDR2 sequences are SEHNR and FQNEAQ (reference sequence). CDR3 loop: CASSLLGTSVVGTDTQYF. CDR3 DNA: TGTGCCAGCAGCTTATTGGGGACTAGCGTGGTTGGCACAGATACGCAGTATTTT.

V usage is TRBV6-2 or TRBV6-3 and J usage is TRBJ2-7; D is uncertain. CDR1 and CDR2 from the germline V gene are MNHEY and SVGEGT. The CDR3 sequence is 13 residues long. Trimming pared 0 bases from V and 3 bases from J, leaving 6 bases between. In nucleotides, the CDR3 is TGTGCCAGCAGTTACTCTGCCCGCTACGAGCAGTACTTC. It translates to CASSYSARYEQYF.

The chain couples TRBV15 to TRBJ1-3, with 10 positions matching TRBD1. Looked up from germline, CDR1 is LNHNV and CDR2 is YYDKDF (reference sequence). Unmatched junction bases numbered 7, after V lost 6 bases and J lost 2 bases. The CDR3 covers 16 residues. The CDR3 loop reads CATSLDRGTAGNTIYF. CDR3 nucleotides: TGTGCCACCAGTTTGGACAGGGGGACGGCTGGAAACACCATATATTTT.

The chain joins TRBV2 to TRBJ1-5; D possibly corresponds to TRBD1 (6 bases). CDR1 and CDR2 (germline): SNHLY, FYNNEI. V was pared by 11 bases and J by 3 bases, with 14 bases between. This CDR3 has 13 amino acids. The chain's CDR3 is CAGNRVDNQPQHF. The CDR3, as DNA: TGTGCCGGGAACAGGGTTGACAATCAGCCCCAGCATTTT.

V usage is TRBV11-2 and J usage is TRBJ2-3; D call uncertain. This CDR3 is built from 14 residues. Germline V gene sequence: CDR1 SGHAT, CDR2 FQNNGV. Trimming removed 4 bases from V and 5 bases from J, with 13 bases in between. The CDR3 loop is CASSSRGTRDTQYF. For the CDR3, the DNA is TGTGCCAGCAGCTCCCGCGGAACGAGAGATACGCAGTATTTT.

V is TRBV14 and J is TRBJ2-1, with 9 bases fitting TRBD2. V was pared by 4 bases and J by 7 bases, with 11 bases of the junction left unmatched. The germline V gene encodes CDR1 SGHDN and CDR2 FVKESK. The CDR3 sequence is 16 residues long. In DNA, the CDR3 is TGTGCCAGCAGCCGACACGTAGCGGGAGTCCCTAATGAGCAGTTCTTC. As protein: CASSRHVAGVPNEQFF.

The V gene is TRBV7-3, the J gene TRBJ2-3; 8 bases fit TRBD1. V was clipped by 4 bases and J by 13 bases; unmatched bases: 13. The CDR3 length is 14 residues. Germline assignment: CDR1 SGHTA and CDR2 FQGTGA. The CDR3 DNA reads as TGTGCCAGCAGCTCAACCCCTGGACAGGGCAGGGAGTATTTT. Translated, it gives CASSSTPGQGREYF.